Presented here are 11 T cell receptor beta chains from one specimen sequenced in a study of OX40 agonist ivuxolimab in advanced cancers. The data were produced by immunoSEQ multiplex PCR, yet TCRdb's version contains in-frame clones alone and is incomplete. The sample lists roughly 38,000 clones; more than 80% were seen once. The sequencing used CD4+ or CD8+ T cells sorted from blood, collected in a trial of the OX40 agonist ivuxolimab. These receptors came from an adult with an advanced solid tumor such as melanoma, head and neck, liver or kidney cancer.

DNA of the CDR3: TGTGCCAGCAGCTTTGACAGGGGGCGCGGGCAAGAGACCCAGTACTTC. It is translated as CASSFDRGRGQETQYF. The J gene is TRBJ2-5, the V gene TRBV5-5, with 10 bases lining up with TRBD1. The CDR3 loop spans 16 amino acids. Trimming took 2 bases from V and 2 from J; bases not matched to a gene: 6. Germline CDR1 and CDR2: SGHKS and YYEKEE (reference sequence).

This chain uses TRBV14 with TRBJ2-1, with 10 bases lining up with TRBD1. This CDR3 has 19 amino acids. From germline, CDR1 is SGHDN and CDR2 FVKESK. The V segment lost 1 base and the J segment 7 bases; nucleotides outside the gene matches: 16. CDR3 loop: CASSQGVGTGVEFWNEQFF. The CDR3 DNA is TGTGCCAGCAGCCAAGGTGTGGGGACAGGGGTAGAGTTTTGGAATGAGCAGTTCTTC.

The chain combines TRBV9 with TRBJ2-1; 7 bases are a match to TRBD1. Germline V lookup: CDR1 SGDLS, CDR2 YYNGEE. The CDR3 length is 16 residues. Trimming cost V 0 bases and J 7 bases; bases outside gene matches: 10. CDR3 bases: TGTGCCAGCAGCGTAGGGGGACAGACATTCCGGAATGAGCAGTTCTTC. Translated: CASSVGGQTFRNEQFF.

This clone is termed medium-sized (0.01 to 0.1%). The chain joins TRBV4-1 to TRBJ1-4, with 8 bases matching TRBD1. The J segment lost 4 bases and the V segment lost 4 bases, leaving 11 bases of the junction unmatched. Per the germline V gene, CDR1 is MGHRA and CDR2 is YSYEKL. The CDR3 loop spans 17 amino acids. The CDR3 DNA sequence: TGCGCCAGCAGCCGACTACCCCAGGGGGCAGGTAATGAAAAACTGTTTTTT. This sequence encodes CASSRLPQGAGNEKLFF.

This clone was counted between two and nine times. The chain recombines TRBV10-1 with TRBJ1-5, with D unclear. The CDR3 consists of 13 residues. The V and J ends lost 4 bases and 4 bases respectively, with 8 bases between them. Germline CDR1 reads WNHNN; CDR2 reads SYGVQD (reference sequence). The CDR3 DNA sequence: TGCGCCAGCAGTGGGCATCTGAATCAGCCCCAGCATTTT. Its translation is CASSGHLNQPQHF.

The chain combines TRBV9 with TRBJ2-2, with a tentative D call TRBD1 (5 bases). There are 14 residues in the CDR3. Trimming stripped 0 bases from V and 3 bases from J, with 6 bases between. CDR1 SGDLS and CDR2 YYNGEE come from the germline V gene. CDR3 residues: CASSVAQDTGELFF. CDR3 bases: TGTGCCAGCAGCGTAGCACAGGACACCGGGGAGCTGTTTTTT.

This chain's CDR3 is CASSLAGGLSYGYTF. CDR3 in DNA: TGCGCCAGCAGCTTGGCAGGGGGCTTGTCCTATGGCTACACCTTC. The V call is TRBV5-1, the J call TRBJ1-2; the match to TRBD1 covers 8 bases. The ends lost 0 bases at V and 4 bases at J; junction bases unmatched: 5. Per the germline V gene, CDR1 is SGHRS and CDR2 is YFSETQ. This CDR3 region has 15 residues.

The J gene is TRBJ2-1, the V gene TRBV9; 7 bases map to TRBD2. Germline CDR1 and CDR2: SGDLS and YYNGEE. The J segment lost 2 bases and the V segment lost 4 bases, leaving 6 bases of the junction unmatched. The CDR3 contains 15 residues. The CDR3 spells CASSPREGTYNEQFF. The CDR3, as DNA: TGTGCCAGCAGCCCCAGGGAGGGGACCTACAATGAGCAGTTCTTC.

J is TRBJ2-1 and V is TRBV7-2, with TRBD2 matching over 7 bases. This CDR3 is 14 amino acids long. CDR1 SGHTA and CDR2 FQGNSA come from the germline V gene. V gave up 5 bases and J gave up 8 bases; unmatched junction bases: 9. The CDR3 loop reads CASSPRLAWDEQFF. DNA of the CDR3: TGTGCCAGCAGCCCCCGACTAGCCTGGGATGAGCAGTTCTTC. The full variable domain, its missing parts supplied by reference TRBV7-2 and TRBJ2-1, is GAGVSQSPSNKVTEKGKDVELRCDPISGHTALYWYRQSLGQGLEFLIYFQGNSAPDKSGLPSDRFSAERTGGSVSTLTIQRTQQEDSAVYLCASSPRLAWDEQFFGPGTRLTVL.

V and J are TRBV7-3 and TRBJ1-6, with a possible D match to TRBD1 (6 bases). Germline CDR1 and CDR2: SGHTA and FQGTGA. Trimming stripped 3 bases from V and 10 bases from J, with 13 bases between. The CDR3 totals 14 residues. CDR3 sequence (DNA): TGTGCCAGCAGCTTCGGGGGGCGACGGTCACCCCTCCACTTT. Its translation: CASSFGGRRSPLHF.

V usage is TRBV4-2 and J usage is TRBJ1-2; TRBD1 matches 7 bases. V shed 0 bases and J 4 bases; nucleotides not matched to a gene: 5. Germline-derived CDR1 and CDR2 are LGHNA and YNFKEQ. This CDR3 has 15 amino acids. CDR3 region: CASSQDPTGFYGYTF. CDR3 sequence (DNA): TGTGCCAGCAGCCAAGACCCGACAGGGTTCTATGGCTACACCTTC.